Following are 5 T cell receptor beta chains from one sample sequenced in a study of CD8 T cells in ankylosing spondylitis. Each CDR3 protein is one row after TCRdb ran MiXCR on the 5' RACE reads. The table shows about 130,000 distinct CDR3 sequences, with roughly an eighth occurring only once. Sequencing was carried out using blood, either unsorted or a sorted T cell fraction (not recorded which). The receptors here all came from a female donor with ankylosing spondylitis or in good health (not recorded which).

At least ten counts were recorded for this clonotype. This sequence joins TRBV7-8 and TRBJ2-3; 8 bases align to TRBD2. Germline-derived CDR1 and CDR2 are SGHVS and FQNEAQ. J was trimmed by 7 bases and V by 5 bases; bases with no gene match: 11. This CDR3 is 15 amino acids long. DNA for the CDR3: TGTGCCAGCAGCGGGAGCGGGAGCTTCCATCATACGCAGTATTTT. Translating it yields CASSGSGSFHHTQYF.

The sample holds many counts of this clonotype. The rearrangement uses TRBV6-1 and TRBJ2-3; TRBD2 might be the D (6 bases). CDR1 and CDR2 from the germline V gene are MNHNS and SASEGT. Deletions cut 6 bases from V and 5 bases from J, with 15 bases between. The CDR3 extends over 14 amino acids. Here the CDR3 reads CASSSRMEGDTQYF. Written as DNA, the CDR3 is TGTGCCAGCAGCTCCCGAATGGAGGGAGATACGCAGTATTTT.

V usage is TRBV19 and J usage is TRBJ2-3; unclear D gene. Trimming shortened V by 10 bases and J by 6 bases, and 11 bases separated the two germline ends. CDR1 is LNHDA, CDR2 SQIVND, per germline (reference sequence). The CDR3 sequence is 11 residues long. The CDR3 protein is CATLYADTQYF. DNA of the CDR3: TGTGCCACCCTTTACGCGGATACGCAGTATTTT. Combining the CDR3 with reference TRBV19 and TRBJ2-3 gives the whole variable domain DGGITQSPKYLFRKEGQNVTLSCEQNLNHDAMYWYRQDPGQGLRLIYYSQIVNDFQKGDIAEGYSVSREKKESFPLTVTSAQKNPTAFYLCATLYADTQYFGPGTRLTVL.

Written as DNA, the CDR3 is TGTGCCAGCTGTTTACGGGGACACGGGGGCTCGAGCTCCTACAATGAGCAGTTCTTC. It translates to CASCLRGHGGSSSYNEQFF. This chain connects TRBV6-6 to TRBJ2-1; D assignment may be TRBD1 or TRBD2 (6 bases each). The CDR3 spans 19 residues. Germline loops: CDR1 MNHNY, CDR2 SVGAGI (reference sequence). V lost 8 bases and J 0 bases, leaving 26 bases between the germline ends.

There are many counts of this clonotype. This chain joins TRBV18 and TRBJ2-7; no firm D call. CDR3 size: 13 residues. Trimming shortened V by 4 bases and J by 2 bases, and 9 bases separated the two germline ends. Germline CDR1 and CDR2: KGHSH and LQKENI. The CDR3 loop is CASSHGSAYEQYF. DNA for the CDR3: TGTGCCAGCTCACACGGGTCGGCCTACGAGCAGTACTTC.